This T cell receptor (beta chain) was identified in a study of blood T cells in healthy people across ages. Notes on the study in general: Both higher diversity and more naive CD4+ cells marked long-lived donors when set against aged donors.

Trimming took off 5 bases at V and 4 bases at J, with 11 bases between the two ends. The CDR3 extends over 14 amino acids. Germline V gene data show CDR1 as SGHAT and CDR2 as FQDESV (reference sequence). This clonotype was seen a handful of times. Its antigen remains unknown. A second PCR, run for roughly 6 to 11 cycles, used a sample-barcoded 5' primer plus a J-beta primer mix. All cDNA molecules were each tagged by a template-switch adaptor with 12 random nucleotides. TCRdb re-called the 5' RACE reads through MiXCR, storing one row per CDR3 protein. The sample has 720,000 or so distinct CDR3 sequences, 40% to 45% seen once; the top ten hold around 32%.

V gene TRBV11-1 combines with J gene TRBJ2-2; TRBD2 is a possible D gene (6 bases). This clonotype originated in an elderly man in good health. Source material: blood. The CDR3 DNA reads TGTGCCAGCAGCCCAAGTAGCGGCACCGGGGAGCTGTTTTTT. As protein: CASSPSSGTGELFF.